Shown below are 20 T cell receptor beta chains from a single sample sequenced in a study of T-cell reconstitution after alpha-beta-depleted transplantation in children. Preparing the TCRbeta library involved the use of unique molecular identifiers. MiXCR was run by TCRdb on the PCR reads, yielding one entry per CDR3 protein. Of about 540,000 distinct CDR3 sequences listed, 18% were seen once; the top ten hold 3% to 4%. The material sequenced was PBMCs from the stem cell graft donor, taken from the stem cell graft. The receptors shown here come from a human donor who donated a stem cell graft to a child with acute lymphoblastic leukemia.

This clonotype was seen a few times. The chain recombines TRBV29-1 with TRBJ2-4, with D hard to call. The germline gives CDR1 SQVTM, CDR2 ANQGSEA. This CDR3 is built from 13 residues. Trimming took 1 base from V and 5 from J, leaving 9 bases between them. The CDR3 spells CSVEGEPQNIQYF. The CDR3, as DNA: TGCAGCGTTGAAGGAGAACCCCAAAACATTCAGTACTTC.

The table lists this clonotype with many counts. The rearrangement uses TRBV4-1 and TRBJ1-1; D is possibly TRBD1 (5 bases). CDR3 length: 18 residues. V lost 4 bases to trimming and J lost 0 bases, with 21 bases between them. Germline CDR1 MGHRA, CDR2 YSYEKL. The DNA of the CDR3 is TGCGCCAGCAGCCGTGGACTTCTCCAGGGAAACATGAACACTGAAGCTTTCTTT. Encoded protein: CASSRGLLQGNMNTEAFF.

This clonotype was detected a few times. The V and J genes are TRBV9 and TRBJ2-1, with unresolved D. This CDR3 comprises 16 residues. Germline V gene data show CDR1 as SGDLS and CDR2 as YYNGEE. V was clipped by 0 bases and J by 0 bases, with 10 bases between them. The DNA for the CDR3 is TGTGCCAGCAGCGTAGGTCTATGGGGCTCCTACAATGAGCAGTTCTTC. Protein: CASSVGLWGSYNEQFF. Complete variable domain (other parts from reference TRBV9 and TRBJ2-1): DSGVTQTPKHLITATGQRVTLRCSPRSGDLSVYWYQQSLDQGLQFLIQYYNGEERAKGNILERFSAQQFPDLHSELNLSSLELGDSALYFCASSVGLWGSYNEQFFGPGTRLTVL.

The chain recombines TRBV10-3 with TRBJ1-2; D is possibly TRBD1 (5 bases). V lost 4 bases and J 8 bases, leaving 11 bases between the germline ends. This CDR3 spans 12 amino acids. CDR1 is ENHRY and CDR2 is SYGVKD in the germline V gene. The chain's CDR3 is CAISASGFGYTF. In DNA, the CDR3 is TGTGCCATCAGTGCCTCAGGGTTCGGCTACACCTTC.

In nucleotides, the CDR3 is TGCGCCAGCAGCTTGTCTCGACTCGCGGGAGGGGATACTAGCACAGATACGCAGTATTTT. It encodes CASSLSRLAGGDTSTDTQYF. V is TRBV5-1 and J is TRBJ2-3, with TRBD2 matching over 9 bases. With 1 base clipped from V and 0 bases from J, the junction kept 15 bases outside the gene matches. The CDR3 extends over 20 amino acids. Germline assignment: CDR1 SGHRS and CDR2 YFSETQ.

The chain combines TRBV4-1 with TRBJ2-2; maybe TRBD2 (5 bases). Trimming cost V 2 bases and J 5 bases, with 12 bases left between them. Germline loops: CDR1 MGHRA, CDR2 YSYEKL. This CDR3 is built from 15 residues. The DNA of the CDR3 is TGCGCCAGCAGCCAAAGGTTCTCGGGGACCGGGGAGCTGTTTTTT. Translated: CASSQRFSGTGELFF.

This chain joins TRBV20-1 and TRBJ2-1, with 11 bases matching TRBD2. CDR3 size: 17 residues. J lost 3 bases, V lost 6 bases, and 13 bases had no gene match. Germline CDR1 is DFQATT and CDR2 is SNEGSKA (reference sequence). CDR3 residues: CSAWGLAGGPGYNEQFF. DNA of the CDR3: TGCAGTGCCTGGGGGCTAGCGGGAGGCCCGGGCTACAATGAGCAGTTCTTC.

The CDR3 spells CASSLEGRGYEQYF. CDR3 bases: TGCGCCAGCAGCTTGGAGGGGAGGGGTTACGAGCAGTACTTC. The chain carries TRBV5-1 and TRBJ2-7; 7 bases line up with TRBD2. The germline V gene has CDR1 SGHRS and CDR2 YFSETQ. CDR3 size: 14 residues. The trim removed 0 bases at V and 4 bases at J, leaving 4 bases unmatched.

CDR3 loop: CASSLVPQGQETQYF. CDR3 DNA sequence: TGCGCCAGCAGCTTGGTTCCCCAGGGACAAGAGACCCAGTACTTC. This chain uses TRBV5-1 with TRBJ2-5, with a tentative D call TRBD1 (5 bases). CDR1 and CDR2 (germline): SGHRS, YFSETQ. There are 15 residues in the CDR3. V lost 0 bases and J 2 bases, leaving 11 bases between the germline ends.

The J gene is TRBJ2-6, the V gene TRBV5-1; the D is unclear. Germline-derived CDR1 and CDR2 are SGHRS and YFSETQ. This CDR3 contains 15 residues. V was trimmed by 0 bases and J by 0 bases, leaving 4 bases between them. The CDR3 DNA reads as TGCGCCAGCAGCTTGGTTCTCTCTGGGGCCAACGTCCTGACTTTC. Protein product: CASSLVLSGANVLTF. Based on the CDR3 plus reference TRBV5-1 and TRBJ2-6, the full variable domain is KAGVTQTPRYLIKTRGQQVTLSCSPISGHRSVSWYQQTPGQGLQFLFEYFSETQRNKGNFPGRFSGRQFSNSRSEMNVSTLELGDSALYLCASSLVLSGANVLTFGAGSRLTVL.

A word on this clonotype: A read error may produce the germline difference seen at one junction end. The genes are TRBV6-1 and TRBJ1-5; 9 nucleotides line up with TRBD1. This CDR3 region has 17 residues. Germline CDR1 is MNHNS and CDR2 is SASEGT. In DNA, the CDR3 is TGTGCCAGCAGCGAAGGGACAGGGCCTTATAGCAATCAGCCCCAGCATTTT. It codes for CASSEGTGPYSNQPQHF.

V is TRBV7-9 and J is TRBJ2-3; no firm D call. Germline values: CDR1 SEHNR, CDR2 FQNEAQ (reference sequence). This CDR3 has 16 residues. Trimming stripped 8 bases from V and 2 bases from J, with 20 bases between. The chain's CDR3 is CASVDVGRGLTDTQYF. CDR3 bases: TGTGCCAGCGTAGATGTGGGCAGAGGTCTCACAGATACGCAGTATTTT.

The chain is built from TRBV9 and TRBJ2-1, with no clear D. The germline V and J ends were trimmed by 5 bases and 9 bases, with 12 bases remaining between them. The CDR3 is 12 residues long. The germline gives CDR1 SGDLS, CDR2 YYNGEE. CDR3 loop: CASSNLAAEQFF. The CDR3 coding sequence is TGTGCCAGCAGTAATTTAGCAGCTGAGCAGTTCTTC.

The J gene is TRBJ2-1, the V gene TRBV5-1; 8 nucleotides agree with TRBD1. The ends lost 4 bases at V and 5 bases at J; junction bases unmatched: 8. Germline loops: CDR1 SGHRS, CDR2 YFSETQ. The CDR3 runs to 15 residues. DNA for the CDR3: TGCGCCAGCAGCCCTTGGACAGGGATGGACAATGAGCAGTTCTTC. Protein product: CASSPWTGMDNEQFF.

J is TRBJ2-1 and V is TRBV3-1; 10 nucleotides align to TRBD2. CDR1 is LGHDT and CDR2 is YNNKEL in the germline V gene (reference sequence). This CDR3 has 18 residues. After removal of 1 base from V and 9 bases from J, the junction contained 15 bases not matched to a gene. CDR3 protein: CASSQGMIRAGGPAEQFF. CDR3 DNA: TGTGCCAGCAGCCAAGGCATGATTCGAGCGGGAGGGCCGGCTGAGCAGTTCTTC.

This chain joins TRBV6-1 and TRBJ2-1; the match to TRBD2 covers 8 bases. The V segment lost 6 bases and the J segment 4 bases; nucleotides outside the gene matches: 8. The CDR3 has 15 residues. The germline V gene has CDR1 MNHNS and CDR2 SASEGT. Here the CDR3 DNA reads TGTGCCAGCAGGGAGAGGGGACTAGAGTACAATGAGCAGTTCTTC. Its protein is CASRERGLEYNEQFF.

As DNA, the CDR3 is TGCGCCAGCAGACTGACAGGGGTCGGTAATGAAAAACTGTTTTTT. Translating gives CASRLTGVGNEKLFF. This chain links TRBV5-1 with TRBJ1-4; TRBD1 matches at 8 bases. The CDR3 length is 15 residues. With 5 bases clipped from V and 4 bases from J, the junction kept 7 bases outside the gene matches. Germline V gene sequence: CDR1 SGHRS, CDR2 YFSETQ. The full variable domain, completed using reference TRBV5-1 and TRBJ1-4, is KAGVTQTPRYLIKTRGQQVTLSCSPISGHRSVSWYQQTPGQGLQFLFEYFSETQRNKGNFPGRFSGRQFSNSRSEMNVSTLELGDSALYLCASRLTGVGNEKLFFGSGTQLSVL.

The V call is TRBV11-3, the J call TRBJ2-7; TRBD1 matches 7 bases. The trim removed 5 bases at V and 2 bases at J, leaving 3 bases unmatched. The CDR3 spans 13 residues. Germline V CDR1 and CDR2: SGHNT, YENEEA. The CDR3 sequence is CASSRDSAYEQYF. For the CDR3, the DNA is TGTGCCAGCAGCCGGGACAGCGCCTACGAGCAGTACTTC.

The chain joins TRBV21-1 to TRBJ2-1. TRBV21-1 is termed a pseudogene. The CDR3 spans 13 residues. In DNA form, the CDR3 reads TGTGCCAGCAGCGTTCCCCAGCCGGACCGGAAGTTCTTC. Its translation: CASSVPQPDRKFF.

V is TRBV7-3 and J is TRBJ1-1; D remains ambiguous. Per the germline V gene, CDR1 is SGHTA and CDR2 is FQGTGA. The CDR3 loop spans 12 amino acids. With 6 bases removed from V and 1 base from J, the gap between germline ends came to 6 bases. DNA of the CDR3: TGTGCCAGCAGGCCCCAGAACACTGAAGCTTTCTTT. Its translation: CASRPQNTEAFF.